The 32 T cell receptor beta chains below all came from one sample that was sequenced in a study of T cell repertoires in cytomegalovirus infection. MiXCR, applied by TCRdb to the reads, yields one record per CDR3 protein. The profile shows some 250,000 distinct CDR3 sequences, approximately 8.3% of them singletons. The sequencing input was PBMCs. All receptors derive from a human donor in good health (CMV status not recorded). Some clones in this sample may be carry-over from other donors' samples.

Note on this clonotype: A read error may explain this, as a much larger clone is one base away. The chain joins TRBV7-2 to TRBJ1-2, with D maybe TRBD1 (5 bases). This CDR3 has 17 residues. Per the germline V gene, CDR1 is SGHTA and CDR2 is FQGNSA. CDR3 region: CAGSSSAGEAQGYGYTF. The CDR3 DNA reads TGTGCCGGCAGCTCCTCGGCGGGGGAGGCTCAGGGTTATGGCTACACCTTC. The complete variable domain, with remaining parts taken from reference TRBV7-2 and TRBJ1-2, reads GAGVSQSPSNKVTEKGKDVELRCDPISGHTALYWYRQSLGQGLEFLIYFQGNSAPDKSGLPSDRFSAERTGGSVSTLTIQRTQQEDSAVYLCAGSSSAGEAQGYGYTFGSGTRLTVV.

This clonotype was detected many times. The chain carries TRBV7-2 and TRBJ1-2; D call uncertain. Germline V gene data show CDR1 as SGHTA and CDR2 as FQGNSA. The CDR3 contains 14 residues. V was cut by 5 bases and J by 0 bases, with 10 bases left in between. CDR3: CASSPGLSNYGYTF. CDR3 sequence (DNA): TGTGCCAGCAGCCCCGGCCTATCTAACTATGGCTACACCTTC. Based on the CDR3 plus reference TRBV7-2 and TRBJ1-2, the full variable domain is GAGVSQSPSNKVTEKGKDVELRCDPISGHTALYWYRQSLGQGLEFLIYFQGNSAPDKSGLPSDRFSAERTGGSVSTLTIQRTQQEDSAVYLCASSPGLSNYGYTFGSGTRLTVV.

This clonotype was counted only a few times. This chain links TRBV19 with TRBJ1-2; a weak D match, TRBD1 (6 bases). CDR1 and CDR2 (germline): LNHDA, SQIVND (reference sequence). The CDR3 totals 16 residues. Trimming shortened V by 5 bases and J by 5 bases, and 21 bases separated the two germline ends. The chain's CDR3 is CASSFRPRGREYGYTF. The CDR3 DNA reads as TGTGCCAGTAGTTTCCGACCCAGGGGAAGAGAATATGGCTACACCTTC.

This clonotype was detected ten times or more. This rearrangement joins TRBV7-2 to TRBJ1-5; no clear D. Looked up from germline, CDR1 is SGHTA and CDR2 is FQGNSA. V lost 5 bases and J 6 bases, leaving 8 bases between the germline ends. This CDR3 has 12 amino acids. CDR3 residues: CASSPGGQPQHF. The CDR3 nucleotides read TGTGCCAGCAGCCCCGGAGGTCAGCCCCAGCATTTT.

This clonotype was detected ten times or more. V usage is TRBV7-2 and J usage is TRBJ1-3, with D possibly being TRBD1 (5 bases). Germline CDR1 reads SGHTA; CDR2 reads FQGNSA. The CDR3 totals 15 residues. V gave up 4 bases and J gave up 0 bases, with 10 bases separating them. The chain's CDR3 is CASSSGLLSGNTIYF. In DNA, the CDR3 is TGTGCCAGCAGCTCGGGACTACTCTCTGGAAACACCATATATTTT.

This sequence joins TRBV18 and TRBJ2-1; tentatively, D is TRBD1 or TRBD2 (5 bases each). This CDR3 contains 14 residues. Germline CDR1 reads KGHSH; CDR2 reads LQKENI. The V end lost 3 bases, the J end lost 1 base, and 7 bases lay between the germline ends. CDR3 residues: CASSPGVSYNEQFF. The CDR3 DNA is TGTGCCAGCTCACCGGGGGTGTCCTACAATGAGCAGTTCTTC. The whole variable domain, remainder taken from reference TRBV18 and TRBJ2-1, is NAGVMQNPRHLVRRRGQEARLRCSPMKGHSHVYWYRQLPEEGLKFMVYLQKENIIDESGMPKERFSAEFPKEGPSILRIQQVVRGDSAAYFCASSPGVSYNEQFFGPGTRLTVL.

This clonotype was picked up many times. J is TRBJ2-7 and V is TRBV7-8; 7 nucleotides agree with TRBD1. Germline V CDR1 and CDR2: SGHVS, FQNEAQ. The length of the CDR3 is 15 residues. V gave up 5 bases and J gave up 1 base; unmatched junction bases: 8. In nucleotides, the CDR3 is TGTGCCAGCAGCCCCTTGGGACAGCTTTCCTACGAGCAGTACTTC. Translated: CASSPLGQLSYEQYF.

The chain has TRBV3-1 and TRBJ2-1; D gene uncertain. Deletions cut 3 bases from V and 5 bases from J, with 5 bases between. The CDR3 covers 12 residues. CDR1 is LGHDT, CDR2 YNNKEL, per germline (reference sequence). The CDR3 sequence: CASSQANNEQFF. The CDR3 bases are TGTGCCAGCAGCCAGGCAAACAATGAGCAGTTCTTC.

Ten or more counts support this clonotype. This chain links TRBV20-1 with TRBJ2-7; TRBD1 matches 10 bases. With V trimmed by 0 bases and J by 5 bases, 7 bases remained unmatched. Germline V gene lookup returns CDR1 DFQATT and CDR2 SNEGSKA (reference sequence). There are 15 residues in the CDR3. The CDR3 DNA follows: TGCAGTGCTAGAGATTCTGACAGGGGGCTGGACGAGCAGTACTTC. This translates into CSARDSDRGLDEQYF.

The table lists this clonotype with many counts. The chain has TRBV7-2 and TRBJ2-5; D is unclear. V gave up 3 bases and J gave up 5 bases, with 10 bases separating them. The CDR3 contains 13 residues. Germline V gene lookup returns CDR1 SGHTA and CDR2 FQGNSA. CDR3 nucleotide sequence: TGTGCCAGCAGCTTGTCGGTGTGGGAGACCCAGTACTTC. Protein product: CASSLSVWETQYF.

This clonotype appeared a few times. The rearrangement uses TRBV19 and TRBJ1-6; TRBD1 matches at 8 bases. V gave up 3 bases and J gave up 5 bases; unmatched junction bases: 9. The CDR3 is made up of 17 amino acids. Germline CDR1 LNHDA, CDR2 SQIVND (reference sequence). The CDR3, as DNA: TGTGCCAGTAGTATTGTGGGGCAGGGGGCAAATAATTCACCCCTCCACTTT. Translating gives CASSIVGQGANNSPLHF.

In this sample, this clonotype turned up many times. This rearrangement joins TRBV4-1 to TRBJ2-1, with a tentative D call TRBD2 (6 bases). Deletions cut 1 base from V and 10 bases from J, with 14 bases between. Germline CDR1 is MGHRA and CDR2 is YSYEKL. This CDR3 region has 14 residues. DNA for the CDR3: TGCGCCAGCAGCCAAGCGACTAGTCGTTACGAGCAGTTCTTC. Amino acid sequence: CASSQATSRYEQFF.

The chain couples TRBV7-9 to TRBJ1-1; D may be TRBD1 (5 bases). This CDR3 contains 13 residues. V was cut by 7 bases and J by 4 bases, with 13 bases left in between. The germline gives CDR1 SEHNR, CDR2 FQNEAQ (reference sequence). The CDR3 nucleotides are TGTGCCAGCACTGTCGGGGGGGGCACTGAAGCTTTCTTT. Translating gives CASTVGGGTEAFF.

This clonotype was seen ten or more times. The chain carries TRBV12-3 or TRBV12-4 and TRBJ2-2, with D perhaps matching TRBD2 (7 bases). The V and J ends lost 4 bases and 7 bases respectively, with 19 bases between them. There are 16 residues in the CDR3. The CDR3 region is CASSYPRGGWGGELFF. The CDR3 region has the DNA TGTGCCAGCAGTTACCCAAGGGGGGGGTGGGGCGGGGAGCTGTTTTTT.

This clonotype appeared a few times. CDR3 region: CASSGTKKGETQYF. The CDR3 nucleotides read TGTGCCAGCAGCGGGACAAAGAAGGGGGAGACCCAGTACTTC. The chain is built from TRBV6-6 and TRBJ2-5; D is perhaps TRBD1 (6 bases). Germline values: CDR1 MNHNY, CDR2 SVGAGI (reference sequence). This CDR3 is built from 14 residues. Trimming removed 6 bases at V and 5 bases at J, with 16 bases between.

This clonotype was counted many times. The V gene is TRBV2, the J gene TRBJ1-2; weak D call: TRBD1 (5 bases). The CDR3 spans 12 residues. Trimming removed 7 bases from V and 2 bases from J, with 8 bases in between. Germline assignment: CDR1 SNHLY and CDR2 FYNNEI. The CDR3 DNA follows: TGTGCCAGCACGGAGGGGAACTATGGCTACACCTTC. Residues: CASTEGNYGYTF.

The table lists this clonotype with many counts. The chain links TRBV15 to TRBJ1-3; the D gene is possibly TRBD1 (5 bases). The CDR3 has 18 residues. Per germline, CDR1 LNHNV and CDR2 YYDKDF (reference sequence). V lost 1 base to trimming and J lost 1 base, with 17 bases between them. This chain's CDR3 is CATSRGALGGDSGNTIYF. In nucleotides, the CDR3 is TGTGCCACCAGCAGAGGGGCTCTGGGGGGAGATTCTGGAAACACCATATATTTT.

V and J are TRBV15 and TRBJ1-4; no definite D call. Trimming pared 0 bases from V and 8 bases from J, leaving 7 bases between. In germline, CDR1 is LNHNV, CDR2 YYDKDF (reference sequence). This CDR3 is built from 13 residues. CDR3 DNA: TGTGCCACCAGCAGAGATATCGGAGAAAAACTGTTTTTT. Protein product: CATSRDIGEKLFF.

This chain connects TRBV12-3 or TRBV12-4 to TRBJ1-2; 9 nucleotides align to TRBD1. After removal of 7 bases from V and 6 bases from J, the junction contained 9 bases not matched to a gene. The CDR3 contains 14 residues. The CDR3 nucleotides read TGTGCCAGCAAACTTCCCGGGACAGGGAATGGCTACACCTTC. This sequence encodes CASKLPGTGNGYTF.

This clonotype was observed many times. CDR3 sequence reads: CASSLRQGGGTGYTF. The CDR3 DNA reads TGTGCCAGCAGCCTTCGACAGGGAGGAGGGACGGGCTACACCTTC. The chain is built from TRBV7-2 and TRBJ1-2, with 7 bases lining up with TRBD1. Trimming removed 5 bases from V and 8 bases from J; junction bases left unmatched: 14. The CDR3 loop spans 15 amino acids. Germline V gives CDR1 SGHTA, CDR2 FQGNSA. Full variable domain (remainder filled in from reference TRBV7-2 and TRBJ1-2): GAGVSQSPSNKVTEKGKDVELRCDPISGHTALYWYRQSLGQGLEFLIYFQGNSAPDKSGLPSDRFSAERTGGSVSTLTIQRTQQEDSAVYLCASSLRQGGGTGYTFGSGTRLTVV.

This clonotype was seen only a few times. The chain links TRBV20-1 to TRBJ2-7; possibly TRBD1 for D (6 bases). V lost 1 base, J lost 0 bases, and 10 bases lay in between. Germline values: CDR1 DFQATT, CDR2 SNEGSKA (reference sequence). The CDR3 is 14 amino acids. CDR3 residues: CSARVAGVSYEQYF. The CDR3 bases are TGCAGTGCTAGAGTTGCAGGGGTCTCCTACGAGCAGTACTTC.

The chain carries TRBV28 and TRBJ2-7; TRBD1 agrees at 9 bases. Germline CDR1 reads MDHEN; CDR2 reads SYDVKM. Trimming removed 7 bases from V and 3 bases from J; junction bases left unmatched: 7. The CDR3 has 14 amino acids. The CDR3: CASTDGDRDYEQYF. The CDR3 region has the DNA TGTGCCAGCACCGACGGGGACAGGGACTACGAGCAGTACTTC.

The rearrangement links TRBV30 to TRBJ1-3, with D unclear. The CDR3 has 15 residues. CDR1 is GTSNPN and CDR2 is SVGIG in the germline V gene (reference sequence). Trimming shortened V by 3 bases and J by 0 bases, and 12 bases separated the two germline ends. CDR3 DNA sequence: TGTGCCTGGAGGCGTGGACCCAACTCTGGAAACACCATATATTTT. Amino acids: CAWRRGPNSGNTIYF.

V gene TRBV24-1 combines with J gene TRBJ2-1; 8 nucleotides match TRBD2. The CDR3 runs 14 residues. V trimming: 5 bases; J trimming: 8 bases; junction bases outside the gene matches: 7. CDR1 KGHDR and CDR2 SFDVKD come from the germline V gene. The CDR3 DNA reads as TGTGCCACCAGTGGGGCGGGAGGCAAGTATGAGCAGTTCTTC. Translating gives CATSGAGGKYEQFF.

This clonotype was seen a few times. The chain recombines TRBV20-1 with TRBJ2-1; TRBD1 might be the D (6 bases). Germline CDR1 DFQATT, CDR2 SNEGSKA (reference sequence). Trimming stripped 5 bases from V and 7 bases from J, with 21 bases between. This CDR3 contains 15 residues. The DNA of the CDR3 is TGCAGTGCTTTTCGGACTGGCACAGGGACGAATGAGCAGTTCTTC. It yields the protein CSAFRTGTGTNEQFF.

This clonotype has ten or more counts. The rearrangement links TRBV7-6 to TRBJ1-1, with TRBD1 matching over 9 bases. V shed 5 bases, J shed 0 bases, and the junction held 4 bases outside the gene matches. Per the germline V gene, CDR1 is SGHVS and CDR2 is FNYEAQ. CDR3 length: 15 amino acids. CDR3 protein: CASSKGQGMNTEAFF. The CDR3 DNA reads as TGTGCCAGCAGCAAGGGACAGGGCATGAACACTGAAGCTTTCTTT.

This clonotype appeared many times. The chain joins TRBV7-2 to TRBJ1-3, with 7 nucleotides matching TRBD1. Losses at the gene ends were 5 bases for V and 2 bases for J; bases not matched to a gene: 9. There are 16 residues in the CDR3. Germline CDR1 SGHTA, CDR2 FQGNSA. As DNA, the CDR3 is TGTGCCAGCAGCGTGGACAGGCCTTTAACTGGAAACACCATATATTTT. Its protein product is CASSVDRPLTGNTIYF.

This clonotype came up a few times. V is TRBV7-2 and J is TRBJ1-2; TRBD1 agrees at 7 bases. Germline-derived CDR1 and CDR2 are SGHTA and FQGNSA. CDR3 length equals 14 residues. The V gene end was trimmed by 2 bases and the J gene end by 5 bases; junction bases not matched to a gene: 5. DNA of the CDR3: TGTGCCAGCAGCTTATTAGGGGGCAAATATGGCTACACCTTC. Amino acids: CASSLLGGKYGYTF.

The chain has TRBV28 and TRBJ1-2, with D possibly being TRBD1 (5 bases). The germline V gene has CDR1 MDHEN and CDR2 SYDVKM. Trimming removed 5 bases from V and 4 bases from J, with 14 bases in between. The CDR3 loop spans 14 amino acids. The CDR3 loop reads CASSPIREVYGYTF. The CDR3 DNA reads as TGTGCCAGCAGTCCGATCAGGGAAGTCTATGGCTACACCTTC.

This clonotype was observed a handful of times. The chain couples TRBV19 to TRBJ1-2; D gene ambiguous. CDR1 LNHDA and CDR2 SQIVND come from the germline V gene (reference sequence). Trimming removed 6 bases from V and 4 bases from J, with 15 bases in between. The CDR3 spans 14 residues. CDR3 sequence: CASSGDDSSYGYTF. CDR3 nucleotides: TGTGCCAGTAGCGGCGACGACTCCTCCTATGGCTACACCTTC.

In this sample, this clonotype turned up a few times. CDR3 loop: CASSQGDKRYSNQPQHF. The CDR3 DNA reads as TGTGCCAGCAGCCAAGGGGATAAGAGATATAGCAATCAGCCCCAGCATTTT. The rearrangement uses TRBV4-2 and TRBJ1-5; D is unclear. Germline V gives CDR1 LGHNA, CDR2 YNFKEQ. With 1 base removed from V and 0 bases from J, the gap between germline ends came to 13 bases. This CDR3 contains 17 residues.

CDR3 nucleotides: TGTGCCAGCAGCTTCGGGCAGGAGGGGGGCTACACCTTC. Its translation is CASSFGQEGGYTF. This chain joins TRBV7-9 and TRBJ1-2; tentative D call: TRBD1 (5 bases). The germline V gene encodes CDR1 SEHNR and CDR2 FQNEAQ (reference sequence). The length of the CDR3 is 13 residues. Trimming cost V 3 bases and J 8 bases, with 13 bases left between them.